Sequencing of this TCR beta chain was carried out in a study of human T cells and chemical hapten exposure. Time point here: patch test 1, 2 weeks after DPC sensitization. Regarding treatment: therapeutic diphenylcyclopropenone sensitization with weekly scalp DPC. RNA extraction used unfractionated whole blood as the source of total RNA. In this sample, this clonotype turned up many times. The antigen is unknown. Per the original methods: A per-sample median of around 100,000 TCRs was observed, with counts ranging from about 23,224 to 700,000. MiXCR, applied by TCRdb to the RACE reads, yields one record per CDR3 protein. Here the V and J calls rest on TCRdb's processing, not on the authors' analysis. This sample yields some 81,000 distinct CDR3 sequences, of which under 9% are seen a single time; 1.5% to 1.7% belongs to the top ten. Whole-study findings and limits: Counts of TCRs above 1 in 1000 frequency stayed unchanged with DPC sensitization.

This CDR3 spans 12 amino acids. V lost 4 bases and J 2 bases, leaving 5 bases between the germline ends. Germline V lookup: CDR1 LNHDA, CDR2 SQIVND (reference sequence). Sequenced here: whole blood, sampled in connection with sensitization to the hapten diphenylcyclopropenone (DPC). The source of this sequence is a woman under 40 with alopecia areata. Some clones in this sample may be carry-over from other donors' samples. The rearrangement joins TRBV19 to TRBJ2-5; D is unresolved. CDR3 DNA: TGTGCCAGTAGTACATTACAAGAGACCCAGTACTTC. Its protein is CASSTLQETQYF.